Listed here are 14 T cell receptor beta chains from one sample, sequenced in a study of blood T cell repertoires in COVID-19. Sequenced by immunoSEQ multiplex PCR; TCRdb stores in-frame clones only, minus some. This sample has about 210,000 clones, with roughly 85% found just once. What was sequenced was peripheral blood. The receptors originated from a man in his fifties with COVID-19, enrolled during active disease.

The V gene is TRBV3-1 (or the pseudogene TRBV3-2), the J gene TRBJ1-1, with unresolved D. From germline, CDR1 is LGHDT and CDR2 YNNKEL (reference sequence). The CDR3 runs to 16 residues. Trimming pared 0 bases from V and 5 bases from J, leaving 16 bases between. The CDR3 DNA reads TGTGCCAGCAGCCAAGATGGCGGGTCCGTCGGGACTGAAGCTTTCTTT. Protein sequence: CASSQDGGSVGTEAFF.

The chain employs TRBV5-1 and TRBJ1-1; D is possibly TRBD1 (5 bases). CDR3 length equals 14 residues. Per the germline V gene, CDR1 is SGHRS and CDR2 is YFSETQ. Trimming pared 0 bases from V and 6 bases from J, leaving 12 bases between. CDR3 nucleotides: TGCGCCAGCAGCTTGGATGTCAGGGTTGCTGAAGCTTTCTTT. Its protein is CASSLDVRVAEAFF.

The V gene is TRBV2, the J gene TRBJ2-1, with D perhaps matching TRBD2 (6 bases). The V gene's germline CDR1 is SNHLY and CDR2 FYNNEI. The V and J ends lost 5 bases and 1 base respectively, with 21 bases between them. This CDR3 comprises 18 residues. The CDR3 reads CASSYPSWGDQSYNEQFF. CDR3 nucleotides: TGTGCCAGCAGTTACCCAAGCTGGGGGGATCAGTCCTACAATGAGCAGTTCTTC.

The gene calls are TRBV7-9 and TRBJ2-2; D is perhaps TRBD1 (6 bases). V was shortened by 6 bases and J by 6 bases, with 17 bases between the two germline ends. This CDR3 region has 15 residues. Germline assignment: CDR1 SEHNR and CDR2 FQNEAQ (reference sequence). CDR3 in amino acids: CASRPNRDLAGELFF. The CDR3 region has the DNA TGTGCCAGCAGACCGAACAGGGATTTAGCCGGGGAGCTGTTTTTT.

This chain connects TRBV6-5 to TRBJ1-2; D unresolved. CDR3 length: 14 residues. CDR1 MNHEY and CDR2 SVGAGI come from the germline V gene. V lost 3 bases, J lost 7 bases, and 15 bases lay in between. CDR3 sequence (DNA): TGTGCCAGCAGTTATTTTGGAGGGAGGCGTGGCTACACCTTC. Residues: CASSYFGGRRGYTF.

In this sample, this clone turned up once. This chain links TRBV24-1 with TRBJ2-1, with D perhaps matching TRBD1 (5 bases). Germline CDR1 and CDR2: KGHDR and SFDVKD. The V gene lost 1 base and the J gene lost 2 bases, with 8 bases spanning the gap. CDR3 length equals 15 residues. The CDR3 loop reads CATSDFGATYNEQFF. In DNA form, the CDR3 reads TGTGCCACCAGTGATTTTGGGGCTACCTACAATGAGCAGTTCTTC.

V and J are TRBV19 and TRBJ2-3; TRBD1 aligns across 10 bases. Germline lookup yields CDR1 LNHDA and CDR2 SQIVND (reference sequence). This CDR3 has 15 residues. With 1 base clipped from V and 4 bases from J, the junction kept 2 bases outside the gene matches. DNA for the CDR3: TGTGCCAGTAGTATAGGGGACAGGGGTTCAGATACGCAGTATTTT. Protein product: CASSIGDRGSDTQYF.

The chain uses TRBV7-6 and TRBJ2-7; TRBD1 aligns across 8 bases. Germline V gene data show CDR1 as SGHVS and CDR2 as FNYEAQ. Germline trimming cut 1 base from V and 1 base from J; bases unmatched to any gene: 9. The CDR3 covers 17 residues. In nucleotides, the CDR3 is TGTGCCAGCAGCTTAGGACAGGGGACTCACTTATCCTACGAGCAGTACTTC. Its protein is CASSLGQGTHLSYEQYF.

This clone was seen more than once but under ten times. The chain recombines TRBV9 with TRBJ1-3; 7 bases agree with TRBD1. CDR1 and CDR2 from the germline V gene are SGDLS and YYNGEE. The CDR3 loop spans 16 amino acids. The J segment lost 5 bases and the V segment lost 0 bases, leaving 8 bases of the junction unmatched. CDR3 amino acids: CASSVAPGGFRNTIYF. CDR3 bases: TGTGCCAGCAGCGTAGCGCCAGGGGGATTTAGAAACACCATATATTTT.

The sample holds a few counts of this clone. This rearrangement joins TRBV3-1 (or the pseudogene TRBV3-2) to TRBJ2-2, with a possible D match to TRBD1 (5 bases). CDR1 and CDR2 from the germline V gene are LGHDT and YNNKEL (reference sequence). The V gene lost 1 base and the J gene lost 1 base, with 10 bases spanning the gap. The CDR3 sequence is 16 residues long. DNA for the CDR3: TGTGCCAGCAGCCAAGGAGGCAGGGTGAACACCGGGGAGCTGTTTTTT. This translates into CASSQGGRVNTGELFF.

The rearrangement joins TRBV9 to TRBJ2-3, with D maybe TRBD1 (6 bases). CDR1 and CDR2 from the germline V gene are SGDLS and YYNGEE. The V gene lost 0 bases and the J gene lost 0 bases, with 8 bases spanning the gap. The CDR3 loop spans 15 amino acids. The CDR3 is CASSVAGVSTDTQYF. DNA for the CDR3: TGTGCCAGCAGCGTAGCAGGGGTTAGCACAGATACGCAGTATTTT.

The CDR3 nucleotides read TGTGCCAGCATGACTAGCGGAAATCAAGAGACCCAGTACTTC. Encoded protein: CASMTSGNQETQYF. This rearrangement joins TRBV27 to TRBJ2-5, with TRBD2 matching 9 bases. CDR1 is MNHEY and CDR2 is SMNVEV in the germline V gene (reference sequence). This CDR3 has 14 amino acids. The V segment lost 7 bases and the J segment 2 bases; nucleotides outside the gene matches: 5.

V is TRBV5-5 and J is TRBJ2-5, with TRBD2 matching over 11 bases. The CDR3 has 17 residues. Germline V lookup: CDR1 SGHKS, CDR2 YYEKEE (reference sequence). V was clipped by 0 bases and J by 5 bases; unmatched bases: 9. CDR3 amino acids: CASSLGPTSGAWETQYF. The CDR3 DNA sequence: TGTGCCAGCAGCTTGGGGCCGACTAGCGGGGCCTGGGAGACCCAGTACTTC.

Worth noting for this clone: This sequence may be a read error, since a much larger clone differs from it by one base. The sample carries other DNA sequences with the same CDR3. This CDR3 reads CASSPFSGGHNEQFF. As DNA, the CDR3 is TGCGCCAGCAGTCCCTTTAGCGGGGGTCACAATGAGCAGTTCTTC. The genes are TRBV5-1 and TRBJ2-1, with TRBD2 identical over 9 bases. The CDR3 is 15 residues long. Germline loops: CDR1 SGHRS, CDR2 YFSETQ. The J segment lost 5 bases and the V segment lost 5 bases, leaving 8 bases of the junction unmatched.